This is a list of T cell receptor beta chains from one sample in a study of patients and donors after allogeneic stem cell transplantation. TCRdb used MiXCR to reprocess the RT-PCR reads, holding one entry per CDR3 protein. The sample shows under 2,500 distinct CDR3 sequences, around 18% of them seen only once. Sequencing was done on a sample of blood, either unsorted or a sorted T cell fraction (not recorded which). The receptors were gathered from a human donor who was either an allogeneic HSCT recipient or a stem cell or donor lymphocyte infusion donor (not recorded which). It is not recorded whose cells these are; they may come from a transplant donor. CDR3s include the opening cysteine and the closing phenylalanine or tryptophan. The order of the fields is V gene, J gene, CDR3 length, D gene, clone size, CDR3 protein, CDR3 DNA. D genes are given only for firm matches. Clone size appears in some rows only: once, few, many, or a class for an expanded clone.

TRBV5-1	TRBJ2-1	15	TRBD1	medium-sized	CASSDPGQGNNEQFF	TGCGCCAGCAGCGATCCGGGACAGGGGAACAATGAGCAGTTCTTC
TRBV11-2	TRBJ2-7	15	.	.	CASSLTGLIPYEQYF	TGTGCCAGCAGCTTAACAGGGCTTATCCCTTACGAGCAGTACTTC
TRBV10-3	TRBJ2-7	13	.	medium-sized	CAISESLGYEQYF	TGTGCCATCAGTGAGTCATTGGGCTACGAGCAGTACTTC
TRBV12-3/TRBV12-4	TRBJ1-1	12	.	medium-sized	CASTTGYTEAFF	TGTGCCAGCACCACGGGGTACACTGAAGCTTTCTTT
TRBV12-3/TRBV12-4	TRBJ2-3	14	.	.	CASTLGGGTDTQYF	TGTGCCAGCACCCTGGGGGGCGGCACAGATACGCAGTATTTT
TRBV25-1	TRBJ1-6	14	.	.	CASSDSGWSSPLHF	TGTGCCAGCAGTGACTCAGGGTGGAGTTCACCCCTCCACTTT
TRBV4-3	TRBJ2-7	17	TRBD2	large	CASSQDSGLAGGYEQYF	TGCGCCAGCAGCCAAGATTCGGGGCTAGCGGGGGGCTACGAGCAGTACTTC
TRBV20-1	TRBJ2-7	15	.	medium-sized	CSARDAGAASYEQYF	TGCAGTGCTAGAGACGCCGGGGCAGCCAGCTACGAGCAGTACTTC
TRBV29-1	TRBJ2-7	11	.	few	CRVTGSYEQYF	TGCAGGGTTACAGGGTCCTACGAGCAGTACTTC
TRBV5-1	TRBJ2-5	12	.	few	CASSDLQETQYF	TGCGCCAGCAGCGATCTCCAAGAGACCCAGTACTTC